The 28 T cell receptor beta chains in this list originate from one sample, sequenced in a study of T cells expressing NK-cell markers. With the 5' RACE reads reprocessed, TCRdb shows one record per CDR3 protein and no DNA. The data include some 440,000 distinct CDR3 sequences; the top ten clones carry approximately 1.4%. The sequenced sample consisted of blood T cells: a sorted CD56 or NKG2C T cell subset, CD4+ or CD8+ T cells, or bulk PBMC T cells (not recorded which). These receptors all stem from a woman aged 45 to 65 in good health.

The chain is built from TRBV5-1 and TRBJ1-1; TCRdb returns TRBD1, unconfirmable since there is no DNA. This CDR3 is 15 amino acids long. CDR1 is SGHRS and CDR2 is YFSETQ in the germline V gene. The CDR3 region is CASSLRVMGGTEAFF.

The rearrangement uses TRBV24-1 and TRBJ2-5; absent DNA, TCRdb's TRBD1 call cannot be checked. Germline-derived CDR1 and CDR2 are KGHDR and SFDVKD. This CDR3 spans 13 amino acids. The CDR3 sequence is CATSDPPLETQYF.

The chain links TRBV11-3 to TRBJ2-1. The CDR3 has 13 amino acids. CDR1 is SGHNT, CDR2 YENEEA, per germline. The CDR3 loop is CASSLKWFGEQFF.

Here the CDR3 reads CASSIQLAKNIQYF. The chain joins TRBV19 to TRBJ2-4. The length of the CDR3 is 14 residues. Germline assignment: CDR1 LNHDA and CDR2 SQIVND (reference sequence).

The chain links TRBV4-1 to TRBJ2-3; the D call of TRBD2 rests on TCRdb alone, since no DNA is present to check it. Germline assignment: CDR1 MGHRA and CDR2 YSYEKL. The CDR3 is 15 amino acids. The chain's CDR3 is CASTGLAESTDTQYF.

This chain links TRBV24-1 with TRBJ1-6; TCRdb gives TRBD1 as the D gene, but with no DNA this cannot be confirmed. The CDR3 runs to 15 residues. Germline CDR1 and CDR2: KGHDR and SFDVKD. This CDR3 reads CATSDSGQGNSPLHF.

CDR3 sequence reads: CASGGLAGVGEQYF. The rearrangement joins TRBV10-2 to TRBJ2-7; the TRBD2 assignment by TCRdb is unverifiable without DNA. Germline values: CDR1 WSHSY, CDR2 SAAADI. This CDR3 is 14 amino acids long.

V gene TRBV6-6 combines with J gene TRBJ2-1; absent DNA, TCRdb's TRBD1 call cannot be checked. This CDR3 has 14 amino acids. Germline V gene data show CDR1 as MNHNY and CDR2 as SVGAGI (reference sequence). The CDR3 protein is CASNYLAGHNEQFF.

The CDR3 protein is CASTIDRVGEKLFF. The V gene is TRBV5-1, the J gene TRBJ1-4. This CDR3 region has 14 residues. Germline CDR1 SGHRS, CDR2 YFSETQ.

The J gene is TRBJ1-1, the V gene TRBV5-5; TCRdb indicates TRBD1, and absent DNA this call remains unverified. The CDR3 consists of 16 residues. Germline V gene lookup returns CDR1 SGHKS and CDR2 YYEKEE (reference sequence). The CDR3 loop reads CASSLAGTVGGTEAFF.

The genes are TRBV20-1 and TRBJ1-1; the TRBD1 assignment by TCRdb is unverifiable without DNA. The germline V gene has CDR1 DFQATT and CDR2 SNEGSKA (reference sequence). The CDR3 is 16 amino acids. This CDR3 reads CSARPRQGTMNTEAFF.

CDR3 protein: CSARDLLAGVVETQYF. The rearrangement links TRBV20-1 to TRBJ2-5; TCRdb names TRBD2, which stays unverified in the absence of DNA. Germline CDR1 DFQATT, CDR2 SNEGSKA (reference sequence). The CDR3 has 16 residues.

The chain recombines TRBV20-1 with TRBJ1-1; TCRdb proposes TRBD1, but this gene call is untestable without DNA. The germline V gene has CDR1 DFQATT and CDR2 SNEGSKA (reference sequence). This CDR3 is built from 15 residues. The CDR3 region is CSARGLGQLNTEAFF.

This chain uses TRBV6-6 with TRBJ2-7. CDR1 and CDR2 from the germline V gene are MNHNY and SVGAGI (reference sequence). The CDR3 consists of 13 residues. The CDR3 is CASKKIFLDEQYF.

The rearrangement links TRBV5-1 to TRBJ1-2; TCRdb reports TRBD1, a call that lacks DNA to check it against. Germline assignment: CDR1 SGHRS and CDR2 YFSETQ. This CDR3 has 13 amino acids. CDR3 residues: CASRLQESYGYTF.

The J gene is TRBJ1-4, the V gene TRBV18; checking the TCRdb D call of TRBD1 is not possible without DNA. This CDR3 contains 15 residues. CDR1 and CDR2 from the germline V gene are KGHSH and LQKENI. The CDR3 loop reads CASSPRQGTNEKLFF.

V and J are TRBV5-1 and TRBJ1-2; TCRdb outputs TRBD1, but without DNA this stays unchecked. This CDR3 is 12 amino acids long. CDR1 is SGHRS and CDR2 is YFSETQ in the germline V gene. The CDR3 here is CASSSTGFGYTF.

The chain has TRBV5-1 and TRBJ2-1; TCRdb proposes TRBD2, but this gene call is untestable without DNA. The V gene's germline CDR1 is SGHRS and CDR2 YFSETQ. The CDR3 contains 18 residues. CDR3 residues: CASSSRDLAGVIYNEQFF.

The rearrangement uses TRBV12-3 or TRBV12-4 and TRBJ1-6. The CDR3 totals 13 residues. The CDR3 sequence is CASTIAAVRGVHF.

The chain recombines TRBV29-1 with TRBJ2-2; checking the TCRdb D call of TRBD1 is not possible without DNA. This CDR3 comprises 16 residues. CDR1 SQVTM and CDR2 ANQGSEA come from the germline V gene. The CDR3 sequence: CSVRDRVGQNTGELFF.

The chain has TRBV12-3 or TRBV12-4 and TRBJ1-1. The CDR3 runs to 15 residues. The CDR3 is CASSLLASGNTEAFF.

The chain joins TRBV12-3 or TRBV12-4 to TRBJ2-7. This CDR3 has 14 amino acids. The CDR3 region is CASSPLAETYEQYF.

The V gene is TRBV5-5, the J gene TRBJ1-1. The CDR3 is 13 residues long. In germline, CDR1 is SGHKS, CDR2 YYEKEE (reference sequence). The CDR3 is CASSLDGHTEAFF.

This CDR3 reads CASSEIPRSSYNSPLHF. The chain uses TRBV25-1 and TRBJ1-6. This CDR3 comprises 17 residues. In germline, CDR1 is MGHDK, CDR2 SYGVNS.

This rearrangement joins TRBV4-1 to TRBJ2-2; the TRBD2 assignment by TCRdb is unverifiable without DNA. The V gene's germline CDR1 is MGHRA and CDR2 YSYEKL. The CDR3 is 17 residues long. CDR3 residues: CASSLGLSGGNTGELFF.

The rearrangement uses TRBV7-9 and TRBJ2-3; the D call of TRBD1 rests on TCRdb alone, since no DNA is present to check it. CDR3 length: 17 amino acids. Per the germline V gene, CDR1 is SEHNR and CDR2 is FQNEAQ (reference sequence). This CDR3 reads CASSPLTRQLPLGTQYF.

The V gene is TRBV6-5, the J gene TRBJ2-5; as DNA is missing, the TRBD1 call by TCRdb cannot be tested. In germline, CDR1 is MNHEY, CDR2 SVGAGI. The CDR3 consists of 16 residues. This chain's CDR3 is CASSYGQGARIQTQYF.

The chain has TRBV19 and TRBJ2-6. The CDR3 is 15 amino acids. Germline V gene data show CDR1 as LNHDA and CDR2 as SQIVND (reference sequence). CDR3 in amino acids: CASSTQGTGANVLTF.